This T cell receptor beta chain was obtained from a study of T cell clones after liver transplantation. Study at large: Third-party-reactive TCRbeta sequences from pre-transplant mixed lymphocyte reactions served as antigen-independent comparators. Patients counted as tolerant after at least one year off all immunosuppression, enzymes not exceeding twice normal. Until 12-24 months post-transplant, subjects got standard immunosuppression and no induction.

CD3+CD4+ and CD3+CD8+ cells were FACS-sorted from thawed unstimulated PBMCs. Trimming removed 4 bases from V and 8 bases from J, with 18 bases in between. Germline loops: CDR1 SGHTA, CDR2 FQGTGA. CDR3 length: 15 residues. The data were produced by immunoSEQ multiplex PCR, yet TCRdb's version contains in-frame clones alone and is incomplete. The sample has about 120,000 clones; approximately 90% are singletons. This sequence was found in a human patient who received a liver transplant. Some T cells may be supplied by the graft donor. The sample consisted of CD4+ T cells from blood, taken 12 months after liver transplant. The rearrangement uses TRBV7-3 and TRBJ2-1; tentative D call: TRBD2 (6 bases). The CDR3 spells CASSSAGGIGDEQFF. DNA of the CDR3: TGTGCCAGCAGCTCAGCGGGCGGGATAGGGGATGAGCAGTTCTTC.